A single TCR beta chain is shown here with its context. Its antigen is unidentified. The junction shows a germline mismatch at one end, possibly a read error. Quantitative barcoded 5'-RACE was used to prepare TCR beta libraries. TCRdb passed the 5' RACE reads through MiXCR, listing each CDR3 protein once. The sample includes 700,000 to 850,000 distinct CDR3 sequences, 10% to 15% seen only once; the top ten take roughly 0.51%. This entry comes from a study of CD8 T cells in ankylosing spondylitis. Findings of the study overall: Seemingly characteristic of ankylosing spondylitis blood was a TCR beta motif consisting of fewer than 10 highly homologous variants. According to the report, clones linked to the disease were significantly enriched in matched synovial fluid samples taken from ankylosing spondylitis patients. Past studies reported some motif variants in reactive arthritis synovial fluid and blood. As for the disease-linked clones, they showed a CD8+ phenotype and occurred at relatively low frequencies in peripheral blood.

Germline V gene data show CDR1 as MNHEY and CDR2 as SVGAGI. This CDR3 has 18 amino acids. The TCR was taken from a male donor with ankylosing spondylitis. The sample taken for sequencing was blood, either unsorted or a sorted T cell fraction (not recorded which). V gene TRBV6-5 combines with J gene TRBJ2-2; the D gene is possibly TRBD2 (6 bases). The DNA for the CDR3 is TGTGCCAGCAGCTACTCCTCCCGGGAGCCAACGGACACCGGGGAGCTGTTTTTT. This gives the protein CASSYSSREPTDTGELFF.